What follows are 29 T cell receptor beta chains derived from one specimen sequenced in a study of blood T cell repertoires in COVID-19. Clones were sequenced by immunoSEQ multiplex PCR, and TCRdb holds only the in-frame ones, with some missing. The sample holds 14,000 or so clones; 80% to 85% are singletons and the top ten take roughly 10%. The sequencing input was peripheral blood. The origin of the receptors is a human donor in a cohort sampled during active COVID-19.

This CDR3 is CASSQDGGRLPDNEQFF. The CDR3 nucleotides are TGCGCCAGCAGCCAAGATGGGGGGAGACTACCGGACAATGAGCAGTTCTTC. The chain joins TRBV4-1 to TRBJ2-1; maybe TRBD2 (6 bases). Germline lookup yields CDR1 MGHRA and CDR2 YSYEKL. The length of the CDR3 is 17 residues. V was clipped by 0 bases and J by 5 bases, with 17 bases between them.

The chain recombines TRBV6-6 with TRBJ2-5, with D tentatively TRBD1 (5 bases). Germline V CDR1 and CDR2: MNHNY, SVGAGI (reference sequence). CDR3 length: 15 residues. Trimming took off 9 bases at V and 4 bases at J, with 21 bases between the two ends. The CDR3 spells CASTVLGAGGETQYF. The DNA of the CDR3 is TGTGCCAGTACAGTTCTAGGGGCTGGTGGAGAGACCCAGTACTTC.

A few counts support this clone. J is TRBJ1-6 and V is TRBV20-1; D not certain. Trimming removed 3 bases at V and 1 base at J, with 10 bases between. The CDR3 length is 15 residues. Germline V gene sequence: CDR1 DFQATT, CDR2 SNEGSKA (reference sequence). CDR3 DNA sequence: TGCAGTGCTAGTGTAGAGGGATCCTATAATTCACCCCTCCACTTT. Protein product: CSASVEGSYNSPLHF.

J is TRBJ2-1 and V is TRBV7-3; D gene uncertain. This CDR3 spans 13 amino acids. V was shortened by 3 bases and J by 3 bases, with 6 bases between the two germline ends. CDR1 is SGHTA and CDR2 is FQGTGA in the germline V gene. Here the CDR3 reads CASSFGGYNEQFF. The CDR3 DNA follows: TGTGCCAGCAGCTTTGGCGGCTACAATGAGCAGTTCTTC. The complete variable domain, with remaining parts taken from reference TRBV7-3 and TRBJ2-1, reads GAGVSQTPSNKVTEKGKYVELRCDPISGHTALYWYRQSLGQGPEFLIYFQGTGAADDSGLPNDRFFAVRPEGSVSTLKIQRTERGDSAVYLCASSFGGYNEQFFGPGTRLTVL.

The CDR3 protein is CASTLARETQYF. The CDR3 coding sequence is TGTGCCAGCACTCTCGCCCGGGAGACCCAGTACTTC. The rearrangement uses TRBV2 and TRBJ2-5; D gene ambiguous. V shed 7 bases and J shed 5 bases, with 11 bases lying between them. Germline assignment: CDR1 SNHLY and CDR2 FYNNEI. This CDR3 has 12 residues.

This sequence joins TRBV6-2 or TRBV6-3 and TRBJ2-7; TRBD2 aligns across 11 bases. The V gene's germline CDR1 is MNHEY and CDR2 SVGEGT. The CDR3 consists of 16 residues. Trimming cost V 5 bases and J 2 bases; bases outside gene matches: 8. For the CDR3, the DNA is TGTGCCAGCAGTACCTGGACTAGCGGGTCGACCTACGAGCAGTACTTC. Its translation: CASSTWTSGSTYEQYF.

The rearrangement uses TRBV28 and TRBJ2-1; TRBD2 might be the D (6 bases). The V gene lost 5 bases and the J gene lost 3 bases, with 17 bases spanning the gap. Looked up from germline, CDR1 is MDHEN and CDR2 is SYDVKM. The CDR3 sequence is 16 residues long. CDR3 DNA: TGTGCCAGCAGTCCTATCCCTCGGGACTTCTACAATGAGCAGTTCTTC. Translated, it gives CASSPIPRDFYNEQFF. The entire variable domain, with the rest obtained from reference TRBV28 and TRBJ2-1, is as follows: DVKVTQSSRYLVKRTGEKVFLECVQDMDHENMFWYRQDPGLGLRLIYFSYDVKMKEKGDIPEGYSVSREKKERFSLILESASTNQTSMYLCASSPIPRDFYNEQFFGPGTRLTVL.

The rearrangement joins TRBV14 to TRBJ1-1, with D perhaps matching TRBD1 (6 bases). V gave up 2 bases and J gave up 5 bases, with 15 bases separating them. The CDR3 covers 15 residues. Germline V lookup: CDR1 SGHDN, CDR2 FVKESK. The DNA of the CDR3 is TGTGCCAGCAGCCAAAATACAGGGTTGGGGACTGAAGCTTTCTTT. Translated: CASSQNTGLGTEAFF.

V usage is TRBV7-8 and J usage is TRBJ1-2; 7 bases agree with TRBD1. J was trimmed by 4 bases and V by 5 bases; bases with no gene match: 13. The V gene's germline CDR1 is SGHVS and CDR2 FQNEAQ. CDR3 size: 16 residues. The CDR3, as DNA: TGTGCCAGCAGCGCGCGTCTGACAGGGTATACCTATGGCTACACCTTC. Translation: CASSARLTGYTYGYTF.

This clone was picked up a small number of times. The chain employs TRBV28 and TRBJ2-7; 7 nucleotides line up with TRBD1. CDR3 length equals 13 residues. Looked up from germline, CDR1 is MDHEN and CDR2 is SYDVKM. Germline trimming cut 4 bases from V and 1 base from J; bases unmatched to any gene: 1. CDR3 loop: CASSSGQSYEQYF. The CDR3 region has the DNA TGTGCCAGCAGTTCGGGACAGTCCTACGAGCAGTACTTC.

The CDR3: CASSLRFGSVLAEKETQYF. In nucleotides, the CDR3 is TGTGCCAGCAGCTTGAGGTTTGGGAGTGTTCTAGCGGAGAAAGAGACCCAGTACTTC. This chain uses TRBV7-9 with TRBJ2-5; 7 nucleotides align to TRBD2. V dropped 3 bases and J dropped 3; count of bases not matched to a gene: 19. Per the germline V gene, CDR1 is SEHNR and CDR2 is FQNEAQ (reference sequence). The CDR3 loop spans 19 amino acids.

The chain carries TRBV19 and TRBJ1-2; the D gene is possibly TRBD1 (5 bases). The CDR3 length is 13 residues. V was trimmed by 4 bases and J by 4 bases, leaving 10 bases between them. Germline V lookup: CDR1 LNHDA, CDR2 SQIVND (reference sequence). This chain's CDR3 is CASSTRTLYGYTF. In DNA form, the CDR3 reads TGTGCCAGTAGTACCCGGACACTCTATGGCTACACCTTC. Variable domain in full (rest from reference TRBV19 and TRBJ1-2): DGGITQSPKYLFRKEGQNVTLSCEQNLNHDAMYWYRQDPGQGLRLIYYSQIVNDFQKGDIAEGYSVSREKKESFPLTVTSAQKNPTAFYLCASSTRTLYGYTFGSGTRLTVV.

The rearrangement joins TRBV6-5 to TRBJ1-6; the D is unclear. CDR3 size: 15 residues. Germline CDR1 is MNHEY and CDR2 is SVGAGI. V gave up 0 bases and J gave up 6 bases, with 9 bases separating them. The CDR3 bases are TGTGCCAGCAGTTACTCGGAGGGTTCTAATTCACCCCTCCACTTT. Its translation: CASSYSEGSNSPLHF.

This chain connects TRBV29-1 to TRBJ1-1; 9 nucleotides agree with TRBD1. Germline values: CDR1 SQVTM, CDR2 ANQGSEA. Germline trimming cut 3 bases from V and 9 bases from J; bases unmatched to any gene: 8. The CDR3 extends over 13 amino acids. The CDR3 DNA reads as TGCAGCGTTGAGGGACAGGGTGTTTTTAAAGCTTTCTTT. Its translation is CSVEGQGVFKAFF.

This chain uses TRBV7-2 with TRBJ2-7, with 7 bases matching TRBD2. Germline CDR1 SGHTA, CDR2 FQGNSA. The J segment lost 0 bases and the V segment lost 1 base, leaving 6 bases of the junction unmatched. There are 16 residues in the CDR3. CDR3 sequence reads: CASSLGVSGSSYEQYF. The CDR3 DNA is TGTGCCAGCAGCTTAGGAGTTAGCGGGTCCTCCTACGAGCAGTACTTC. Full variable domain (missing parts from reference TRBV7-2 and TRBJ2-7): GAGVSQSPSNKVTEKGKDVELRCDPISGHTALYWYRQSLGQGLEFLIYFQGNSAPDKSGLPSDRFSAERTGGSVSTLTIQRTQQEDSAVYLCASSLGVSGSSYEQYFGPGTRLTVT.

This clone has a single count. The gene calls are TRBV5-4 and TRBJ2-1; 11 nucleotides line up with TRBD2. The CDR3 is 16 amino acids. The germline V gene has CDR1 SGHNT and CDR2 YYREEE (reference sequence). Trimming cost V 4 bases and J 6 bases; bases outside gene matches: 9. This CDR3 is CASSRSGGGLGNEQFF. The CDR3 DNA reads as TGTGCCAGCAGCCGTAGCGGGGGGGGTTTAGGCAATGAGCAGTTCTTC. Full variable domain (remainder filled in from reference TRBV5-4 and TRBJ2-1): ETGVTQSPTHLIKTRGQQVTLRCSSQSGHNTVSWYQQALGQGPQFIFQYYREEENGRGNFPPRFSGLQFPNYSSELNVNALELDDSALYLCASSRSGGGLGNEQFFGPGTRLTVL.

V and J are TRBV29-1 and TRBJ2-6; D may be TRBD2 (6 bases). Per the germline V gene, CDR1 is SQVTM and CDR2 is ANQGSEA. V gave up 4 bases and J gave up 2 bases, with 6 bases separating them. The CDR3 has 13 residues. In DNA, the CDR3 is TGCAGCGTTGGCGGGGCTGGGGCCAACGTCCTGACTTTC. It codes for CSVGGAGANVLTF.

V gene TRBV13 combines with J gene TRBJ1-1; D possibly corresponds to TRBD1 (6 bases). V lost 4 bases, J lost 3 bases, and 9 bases lay in between. CDR3 length equals 13 residues. CDR1 is PRHDT, CDR2 FYEKMQ, per germline (reference sequence). The DNA for the CDR3 is TGTGCCAGCAGCTCGGGACAATACACTGAAGCTTTCTTT. It encodes CASSSGQYTEAFF.

The CDR3 DNA reads TGTGCCAGCAGCGAGAGGGCTAGCGGGAGGGCCGCATCAAGGGAGACCCAGTACTTC. Encoded protein: CASSERASGRAASRETQYF. The V call is TRBV7-8, the J call TRBJ2-5; 12 bases agree with TRBD2. V shed 5 bases and J 5 bases; nucleotides not matched to a gene: 18. The CDR3 is 19 residues long. CDR1 is SGHVS and CDR2 is FQNEAQ in the germline V gene. Using reference TRBV7-8 and TRBJ2-5 for the parts outside the CDR3, the full variable domain is GAGVSQSPRYKVAKRGQDVALRCDPISGHVSLFWYQQALGQGPEFLTYFQNEAQLDKSGLPSDRFFAERPEGSVSTLKIQRTQQEDSAVYLCASSERASGRAASRETQYFGPGTRLLVL.

The count of this clone is one. This chain connects TRBV6-1 to TRBJ2-7; the D is unclear. Germline V CDR1 and CDR2: MNHNS, SASEGT. The germline V and J ends were trimmed by 3 bases and 3 bases, with 9 bases remaining between them. The CDR3 is 13 amino acids. CDR3 loop: CASSEVPNYEQYF. CDR3 sequence (DNA): TGTGCCAGCAGTGAGGTGCCTAACTACGAGCAGTACTTC.

The V gene is TRBV28, the J gene TRBJ2-7; D is perhaps TRBD2 (6 bases). The CDR3 covers 12 residues. Germline V gene sequence: CDR1 MDHEN, CDR2 SYDVKM. The V end was cut by 8 bases, the J end by 0 bases, with 8 bases between. CDR3 nucleotide sequence: TGTGCCAGCGGGGGGAGCTCCTACGAGCAGTACTTC. This encodes CASGGSSYEQYF.

The chain couples TRBV27 to TRBJ2-7; no clear D gene. There are 13 residues in the CDR3. The V and J ends lost 5 bases and 6 bases respectively, with 14 bases between them. Per germline, CDR1 MNHEY and CDR2 SMNVEV (reference sequence). CDR3 loop: CASSLHLMSEQYF. The CDR3 DNA is TGTGCCAGCAGTCTCCACTTGATGAGCGAGCAGTACTTC.

This chain links TRBV18 with TRBJ2-7; 9 bases fit TRBD2. The CDR3 covers 15 residues. Germline V gives CDR1 KGHSH, CDR2 LQKENI. After removal of 4 bases from V and 2 bases from J, the junction contained 6 bases not matched to a gene. As DNA, the CDR3 is TGTGCCAGCTCACAAGCTAGCGGGGCTACCTACGAGCAGTACTTC. The encoded protein is CASSQASGATYEQYF.

The chain employs TRBV18 and TRBJ2-1; 8 nucleotides agree with TRBD1. Germline CDR1 and CDR2: KGHSH and LQKENI. CDR3 length: 13 residues. With V trimmed by 9 bases and J by 5 bases, 6 bases remained unmatched. The chain's CDR3 is CASSRQGNNEQFF. CDR3 DNA sequence: TGTGCCAGTTCCCGACAGGGGAACAATGAGCAGTTCTTC.

This clone is judged medium-sized. The chain is built from TRBV6-5 and TRBJ2-4; weak D call: TRBD2 (6 bases). Trimming shortened V by 5 bases and J by 5 bases, and 13 bases separated the two germline ends. The CDR3 contains 14 residues. Germline V gene sequence: CDR1 MNHEY, CDR2 SVGAGI. CDR3 DNA sequence: TGTGCCAGCAGTAAGGGCTGGGGGGAAAACATTCAGTACTTC. This sequence encodes CASSKGWGENIQYF.

A single count supports this clone. This rearrangement joins TRBV19 to TRBJ2-7; tentative D call: TRBD2 (5 bases). This CDR3 has 14 amino acids. Germline CDR1 reads LNHDA; CDR2 reads SQIVND (reference sequence). Trimming stripped 3 bases from V and 6 bases from J, with 15 bases between. The CDR3 DNA sequence: TGTGCCAGTAGTATGAGGGCAGCTTCACCCGAGCAGTACTTC. Translation gives CASSMRAASPEQYF.

The chain uses TRBV10-3 and TRBJ1-5, with D unclear. The CDR3 is made up of 13 amino acids. With 8 bases removed from V and 3 bases from J, the gap between germline ends came to 11 bases. Germline V lookup: CDR1 ENHRY, CDR2 SYGVKD. Written as DNA, the CDR3 is TGTGCCATCTCGGCGGAGAACAATCAGCCCCAGCATTTT. This encodes CAISAENNQPQHF.

V gene TRBV6-5 combines with J gene TRBJ1-1; 9 bases agree with TRBD1. V trimming: 5 bases; J trimming: 0 bases; junction bases outside the gene matches: 1. Germline V gene data show CDR1 as MNHEY and CDR2 as SVGAGI. This CDR3 comprises 14 residues. The CDR3 DNA follows: TGTGCCAGCAGTAGGGACAGGGTGAACACTGAAGCTTTCTTT. This translates into CASSRDRVNTEAFF.

The chain joins TRBV19 to TRBJ2-1; 15 nucleotides align to TRBD2. V was pared by 4 bases and J by 2 bases, with 3 bases of the junction left unmatched. From germline, CDR1 is LNHDA and CDR2 SQIVND (reference sequence). This CDR3 has 17 amino acids. The CDR3 here is CASSTRTSGRAYNEQFF. The CDR3 nucleotides are TGTGCCAGTAGTACCCGGACTAGCGGGAGGGCCTACAATGAGCAGTTCTTC.